A selection of T cell receptor beta chains follows, all from one sample in a study of shared clonotypes between healthy human individuals. The protocol was immunoSEQ multiplex PCR, while the TCRdb copy is restricted to in-frame clones and leaves out a portion. The repertoire includes around 2.1 million clones, roughly 91% of them detected once, and under 2% sits in the top ten. The specimen was naive CD8+ T cells from PBMCs. The receptors here all came from a man younger than 30 in good health. Some clones in this sample may be carry-over from other donors' samples. Both conserved end residues are part of each CDR3. D genes are given only for firm matches. Clone size appears in some rows only: once, few, many, or a class for an expanded clone.

v_gene: TRBV4-3; d_gene: TRBD2; abundance: NA; j_gene: TRBJ2-7; CDR3aa: CASSPGASGAYEQYF; CDR3nt: TGCGCCAGCAGCCCCGGGGCTAGCGGAGCCTACGAGCAGTACTTC
v_gene: TRBV28; d_gene: TRBD1; abundance: NA; j_gene: TRBJ2-7; CDR3aa: CASSDDRESLNF; CDR3nt: TGTGCCAGCAGTGACGACAGGGAGTCCCTCAACTTC
v_gene: TRBV28; d_gene: TRBD1; abundance: once; j_gene: TRBJ1-4; CDR3aa: CASSLNSGTGGEKLFF; CDR3nt: TGTGCCAGCAGTCTAAACTCCGGGACAGGGGGCGAAAAACTGTTTTTT
v_gene: TRBV11-2; d_gene: NA; abundance: NA; j_gene: TRBJ2-1; CDR3aa: CASSQKSSYNEQFF; CDR3nt: TGTGCCAGCAGCCAAAAAAGCTCCTACAATGAGCAGTTCTTC
v_gene: TRBV15; d_gene: NA; abundance: once; j_gene: TRBJ2-3; CDR3aa: CATSRELTANYDF; CDR3nt: TGTGCCACCAGCAGAGAACTGACCGCCAACTACGATTTT
v_gene: TRBV9; d_gene: NA; abundance: NA; j_gene: TRBJ2-7; CDR3aa: CASSVGSSYEQYF; CDR3nt: TGTGCCAGCAGCGTAGGAAGTTCCTACGAGCAGTACTTC
v_gene: TRBV28; d_gene: NA; abundance: NA; j_gene: TRBJ2-7; CDR3aa: CASSFRGLPYEQYF; CDR3nt: TGTGCCAGCAGTTTCCGGGGGCTCCCCTACGAGCAGTACTTC
v_gene: TRBV5-6; d_gene: NA; abundance: NA; j_gene: TRBJ1-1; CDR3aa: CASSLGGWGTEAFF; CDR3nt: TGTGCCAGCAGCTTGGGGGGCTGGGGCACTGAAGCTTTCTTT
v_gene: TRBV7-9; d_gene: NA; abundance: NA; j_gene: TRBJ2-2; CDR3aa: CASVTGELFF; CDR3nt: TGTGCCAGTGTTACCGGGGAGCTGTTTTTT
v_gene: TRBV7-7; d_gene: NA; abundance: once; j_gene: TRBJ2-1; CDR3aa: CASSLGQEGDNEQFF; CDR3nt: TGTGCCAGCAGCTTAGGGCAGGAGGGGGACAATGAGCAGTTCTTC
v_gene: TRBV7-9; d_gene: NA; abundance: once; j_gene: TRBJ2-4; CDR3aa: CASSLGTGLAKNIQYF; CDR3nt: TGTGCCAGCAGCTTAGGCACAGGGTTAGCCAAAAACATTCAGTACTTC
v_gene: TRBV5-1; d_gene: NA; abundance: NA; j_gene: TRBJ2-1; CDR3aa: CASSFTGPKGEKFF; CDR3nt: TGCGCCAGCAGCTTCACCGGCCCGAAGGGCGAAAAGTTCTTC
v_gene: TRBV10-3; d_gene: NA; abundance: NA; j_gene: TRBJ2-2; CDR3aa: CAIRDGRTGELFF; CDR3nt: TGTGCCATCAGGGACGGACGCACCGGGGAGCTGTTTTTT
v_gene: TRBV10-3; d_gene: TRBD2; abundance: once; j_gene: TRBJ2-2; CDR3aa: CAISGYLAGGPGTGELFF; CDR3nt: TGTGCCATCAGTGGATATCTAGCGGGAGGGCCGGGCACCGGGGAGCTGTTTTTT
v_gene: TRBV4-1; d_gene: NA; abundance: NA; j_gene: TRBJ1-5; CDR3aa: CASSQELATPQPQHF; CDR3nt: TGCGCCAGCAGCCAAGAATTGGCCACCCCACAGCCCCAGCATTTT
v_gene: TRBV21-1; d_gene: NA; abundance: NA; j_gene: TRBJ1-5; CDR3aa: CASSKLGQGQGPQHF; CDR3nt: TGTGCCAGCAGCAAATTGGGTCAGGGACAGGGTCCCCAGCATTTT
v_gene: TRBV9; d_gene: NA; abundance: NA; j_gene: TRBJ2-1; CDR3aa: CASSVATANNEQFF; CDR3nt: TGTGCCAGCAGCGTAGCAACAGCCAACAATGAGCAGTTCTTC
v_gene: TRBV29-1; d_gene: NA; abundance: NA; j_gene: TRBJ2-2; CDR3aa: CSGRGGSGTGELFF; CDR3nt: TGCAGCGGACGTGGGGGGTCTGGCACCGGGGAGCTGTTTTTT
v_gene: TRBV10-3; d_gene: NA; abundance: NA; j_gene: TRBJ1-3; CDR3aa: CAISAADTSSGNTIYF; CDR3nt: TGTGCCATCAGTGCCGCGGACACCAGCTCTGGAAACACCATATATTTT
v_gene: TRBV28; d_gene: NA; abundance: few; j_gene: TRBJ1-5; CDR3aa: CASSLWDRNNQPQHF; CDR3nt: TGTGCCAGCAGTTTATGGGACCGTAACAATCAGCCCCAGCATTTT
v_gene: TRBV27; d_gene: TRBD2; abundance: NA; j_gene: TRBJ2-5; CDR3aa: CASSPVAGGFGETQYF; CDR3nt: TGTGCCAGCAGCCCAGTAGCGGGAGGTTTTGGAGAGACCCAGTACTTC
v_gene: TRBV5-4; d_gene: TRBD1; abundance: NA; j_gene: TRBJ1-1; CDR3aa: CASSPRDRGIVEAFF; CDR3nt: TGTGCCAGCAGCCCCCGGGACAGGGGAATCGTTGAAGCTTTCTTT
v_gene: TRBV7-9; d_gene: TRBD1; abundance: NA; j_gene: TRBJ2-7; CDR3aa: CASSPRTGGNEQYF; CDR3nt: TGTGCCAGCAGCCCCAGGACAGGTGGGAACGAGCAGTACTTC
v_gene: TRBV14; d_gene: TRBD2; abundance: NA; j_gene: TRBJ2-2; CDR3aa: CASSQGGRAQAGELFF; CDR3nt: TGTGCCAGCAGCCAAGGCGGGAGGGCCCAGGCCGGGGAGCTGTTTTTT
v_gene: TRBV28; d_gene: TRBD1; abundance: NA; j_gene: TRBJ2-7; CDR3aa: CASSPGQGTIWNTYEQYF; CDR3nt: TGTGCCAGCAGTCCCGGACAGGGTACAATTTGGAATACCTACGAGCAGTACTTC
v_gene: TRBV28; d_gene: NA; abundance: NA; j_gene: TRBJ2-5; CDR3aa: CASSNGLEETQYF; CDR3nt: TGTGCCAGCAGCAACGGACTTGAGGAGACCCAGTACTTC
v_gene: TRBV28; d_gene: NA; abundance: NA; j_gene: TRBJ1-3; CDR3aa: CASSFAGAGNTIYF; CDR3nt: TGTGCCAGCAGTTTTGCAGGGGCTGGAAACACCATATATTTT
v_gene: TRBV27; d_gene: NA; abundance: NA; j_gene: TRBJ2-6; CDR3aa: CASRLTGANVLTF; CDR3nt: TGTGCCAGCCGTCTTACTGGGGCCAACGTCCTGACTTTC
v_gene: TRBV2; d_gene: NA; abundance: once; j_gene: TRBJ2-7; CDR3aa: CASREDDRGSYEQYF; CDR3nt: TGTGCCAGCAGGGAGGACGACAGAGGCTCCTACGAGCAGTACTTC
v_gene: TRBV7-9; d_gene: NA; abundance: few; j_gene: TRBJ2-7; CDR3aa: CASSGTYEQYF; CDR3nt: TGTGCCAGCAGCGGGACCTACGAGCAGTACTTC
v_gene: TRBV7-9; d_gene: NA; abundance: NA; j_gene: TRBJ2-7; CDR3aa: CASSLTGSSYEQYF; CDR3nt: TGTGCCAGCAGCTTAACAGGGAGCTCCTACGAGCAGTACTTC
v_gene: TRBV6-5; d_gene: NA; abundance: NA; j_gene: TRBJ2-5; CDR3aa: CASSYVSTFWYF; CDR3nt: TGTGCCAGCAGTTATGTGTCCACCTTTTGGTACTTC
v_gene: TRBV18; d_gene: NA; abundance: once; j_gene: TRBJ2-6; CDR3aa: CASSPGSSGANVLTF; CDR3nt: TGTGCCAGCTCACCCGGCAGCTCTGGGGCCAACGTCCTGACTTTC
v_gene: TRBV13; d_gene: TRBD1; abundance: NA; j_gene: TRBJ2-5; CDR3aa: CASSSRTGKETQYF; CDR3nt: TGTGCCAGCAGCTCCAGGACAGGGAAAGAGACCCAGTACTTC
v_gene: TRBV6-4; d_gene: TRBD2; abundance: NA; j_gene: TRBJ2-2; CDR3aa: CASSATSGYTGELFF; CDR3nt: TGTGCCAGCAGCGCAACTAGCGGGTACACCGGGGAGCTGTTTTTT
v_gene: TRBV6-6; d_gene: NA; abundance: NA; j_gene: TRBJ1-5; CDR3aa: CASSYEGYSNQPQHF; CDR3nt: TGTGCCAGCAGTTACGAGGGTTATAGCAATCAGCCCCAGCATTTT
v_gene: TRBV13; d_gene: TRBD2; abundance: NA; j_gene: TRBJ2-1; CDR3aa: CASSSSSGLAGATYNEQFF; CDR3nt: TGTGCCAGCAGCTCCTCCTCCGGACTAGCGGGAGCCACTTACAATGAGCAGTTCTTC